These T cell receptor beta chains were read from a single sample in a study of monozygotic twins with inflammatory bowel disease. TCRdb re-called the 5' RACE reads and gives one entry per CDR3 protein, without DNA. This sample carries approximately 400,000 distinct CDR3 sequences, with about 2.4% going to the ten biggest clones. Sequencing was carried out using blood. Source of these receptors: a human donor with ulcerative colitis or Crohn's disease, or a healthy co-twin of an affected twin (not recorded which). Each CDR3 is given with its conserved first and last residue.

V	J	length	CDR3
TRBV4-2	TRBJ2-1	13	CASSQLLSNEQFF
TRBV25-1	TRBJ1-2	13	CASSDPTNYGYTF
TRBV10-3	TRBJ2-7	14	CAISESSGSYEQYF
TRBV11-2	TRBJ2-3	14	CASSLSTGRSTQYF
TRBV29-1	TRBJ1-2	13	CSVVGQYDYGYTF
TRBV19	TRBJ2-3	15	CASSIGASSADTQYF
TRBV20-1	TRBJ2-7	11	CSPDRAGEQYF
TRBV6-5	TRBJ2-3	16	CASSYGAGRSTDTQYF
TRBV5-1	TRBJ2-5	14	CASTLLANQETQYF
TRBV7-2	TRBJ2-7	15	CASSLSGGMFYEQYF
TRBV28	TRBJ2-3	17	CASSFPSGHTNTDTQYF
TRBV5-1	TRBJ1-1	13	CASMGEGKTEAFF
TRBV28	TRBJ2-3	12	CASSFGQDTQYF
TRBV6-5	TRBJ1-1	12	CATRWGNTEAFF
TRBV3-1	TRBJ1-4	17	CASSQRGLTGGGEKLFF
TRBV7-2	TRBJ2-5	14	CASSLAGYQETQYF
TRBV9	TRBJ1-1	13	CASSVDTNTEAFF
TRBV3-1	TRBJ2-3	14	CASSQVGGGDTQYF
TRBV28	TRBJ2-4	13	CASSYDRGNFQYF
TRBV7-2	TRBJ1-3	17	CASSSPGQGGSGNTIYF
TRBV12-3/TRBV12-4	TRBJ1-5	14	CASTRAGRNQPQHF
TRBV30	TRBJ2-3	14	CAWSRAGLTDTQYF
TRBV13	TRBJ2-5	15	CASRTVTEFQETQYF
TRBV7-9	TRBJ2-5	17	CASSPAISGSFQETQYF
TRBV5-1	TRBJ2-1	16	CASSLEGGGAYNEQFF